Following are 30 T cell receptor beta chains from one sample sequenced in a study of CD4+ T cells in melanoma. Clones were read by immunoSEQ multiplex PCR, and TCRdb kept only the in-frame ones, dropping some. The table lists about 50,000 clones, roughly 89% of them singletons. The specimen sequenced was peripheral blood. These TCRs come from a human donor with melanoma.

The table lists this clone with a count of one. DNA of the CDR3: TGTGCCAGCAGCCCTCGGGACAGGGCCGGAGGCGCACTGTTTTTT. Translating it yields CASSPRDRAGGALFF. The chain carries TRBV9 and TRBJ1-4; TRBD1 agrees at 9 bases. The CDR3 length is 15 residues. The germline gives CDR1 SGDLS, CDR2 YYNGEE. V lost 4 bases, J lost 13 bases, and 14 bases stayed unmatched.

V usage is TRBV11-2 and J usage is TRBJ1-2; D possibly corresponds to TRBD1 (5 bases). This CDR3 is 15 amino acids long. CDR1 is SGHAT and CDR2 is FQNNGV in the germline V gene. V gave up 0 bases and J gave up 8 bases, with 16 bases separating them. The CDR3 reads CASSLDFTNQGGYTF. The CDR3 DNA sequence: TGTGCCAGCAGCTTAGATTTCACCAACCAGGGAGGCTACACCTTC.

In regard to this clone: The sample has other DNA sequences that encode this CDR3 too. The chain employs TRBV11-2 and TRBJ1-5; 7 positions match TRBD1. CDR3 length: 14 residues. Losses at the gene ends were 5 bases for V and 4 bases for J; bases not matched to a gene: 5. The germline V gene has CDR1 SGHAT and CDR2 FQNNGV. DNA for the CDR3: TGTGCCAGCAGCCTGGGACAGACAAATCAGCCCCAGCATTTT. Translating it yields CASSLGQTNQPQHF.

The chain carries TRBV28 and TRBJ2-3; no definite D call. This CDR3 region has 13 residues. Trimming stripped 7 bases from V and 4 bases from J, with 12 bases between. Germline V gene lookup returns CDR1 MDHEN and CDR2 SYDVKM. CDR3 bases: TGTGCCAGCACCAATTTGGGATCAGATACGCAGTATTTT. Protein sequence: CASTNLGSDTQYF.

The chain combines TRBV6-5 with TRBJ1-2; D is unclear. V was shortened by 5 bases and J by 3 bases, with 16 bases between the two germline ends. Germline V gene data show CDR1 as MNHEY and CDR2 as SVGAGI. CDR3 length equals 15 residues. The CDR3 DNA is TGTGCCAGCAGTCCCCACCCGGGTGTCTACTATGGCTACACCTTC. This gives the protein CASSPHPGVYYGYTF.

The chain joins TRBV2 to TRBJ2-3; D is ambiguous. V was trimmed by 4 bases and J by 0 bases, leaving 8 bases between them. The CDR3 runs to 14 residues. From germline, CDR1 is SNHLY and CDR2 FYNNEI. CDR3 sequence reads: CASSVGRSTDTQYF. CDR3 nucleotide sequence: TGTGCCAGCAGTGTTGGTAGGAGCACAGATACGCAGTATTTT.

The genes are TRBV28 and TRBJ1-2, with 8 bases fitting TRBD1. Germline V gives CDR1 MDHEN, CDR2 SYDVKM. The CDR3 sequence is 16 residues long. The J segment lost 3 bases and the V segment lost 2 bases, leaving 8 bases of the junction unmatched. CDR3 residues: CASSLTGGLIYYGYTF. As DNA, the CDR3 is TGTGCCAGCAGTTTAACAGGGGGACTTATTTACTATGGCTACACCTTC.

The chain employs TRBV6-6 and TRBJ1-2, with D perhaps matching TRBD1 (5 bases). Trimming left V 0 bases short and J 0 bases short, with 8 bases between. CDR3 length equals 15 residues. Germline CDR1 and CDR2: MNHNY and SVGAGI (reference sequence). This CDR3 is CASSYSGTPNYGYTF. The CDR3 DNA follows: TGTGCCAGCAGTTACTCGGGGACCCCTAACTATGGCTACACCTTC.

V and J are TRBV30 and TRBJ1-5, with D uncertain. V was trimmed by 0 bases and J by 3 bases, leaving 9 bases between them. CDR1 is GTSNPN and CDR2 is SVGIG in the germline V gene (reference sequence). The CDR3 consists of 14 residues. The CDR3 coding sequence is TGTGCCTGGAGTGTGGGGAACGACAATCAGCCCCAGCATTTT. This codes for CAWSVGNDNQPQHF. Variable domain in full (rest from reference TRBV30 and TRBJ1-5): SQTIHQWPATLVQPVGSPLSLECTVEGTSNPNLYWYRQAAGRGLQLLFYSVGIGQISSEVPQNLSASRPQDRQFILSSKKLLLSDSGFYLCAWSVGNDNQPQHFGDGTRLSIL.

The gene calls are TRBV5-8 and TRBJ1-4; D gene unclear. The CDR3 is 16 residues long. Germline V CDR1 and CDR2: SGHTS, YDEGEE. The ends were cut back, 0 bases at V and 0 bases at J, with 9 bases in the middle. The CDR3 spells CASSLGRTSTNEKLFF. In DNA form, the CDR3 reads TGTGCCAGCAGCTTGGGCAGGACGTCAACTAATGAAAAACTGTTTTTT.

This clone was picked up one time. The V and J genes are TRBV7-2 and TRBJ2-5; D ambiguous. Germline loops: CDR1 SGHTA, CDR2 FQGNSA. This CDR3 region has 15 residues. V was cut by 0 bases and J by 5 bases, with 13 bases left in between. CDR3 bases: TGTGCCAGCAGCTTAGCGATAGGGCGTCGGGAGACCCAGTACTTC. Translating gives CASSLAIGRRETQYF.

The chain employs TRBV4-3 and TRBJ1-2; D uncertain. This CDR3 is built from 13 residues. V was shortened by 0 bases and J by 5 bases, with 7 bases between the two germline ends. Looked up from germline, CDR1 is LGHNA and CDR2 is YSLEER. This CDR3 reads CASSQDREYGYTF. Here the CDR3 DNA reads TGCGCCAGCAGCCAAGATCGGGAGTATGGCTACACCTTC.

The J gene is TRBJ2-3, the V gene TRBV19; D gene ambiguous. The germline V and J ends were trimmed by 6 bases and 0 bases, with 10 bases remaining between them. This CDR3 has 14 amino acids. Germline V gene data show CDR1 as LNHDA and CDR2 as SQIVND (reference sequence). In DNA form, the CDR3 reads TGTGCCAGTAGGGAGCAACCCAGCACAGATACGCAGTATTTT. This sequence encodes CASREQPSTDTQYF. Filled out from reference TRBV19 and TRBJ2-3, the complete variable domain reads DGGITQSPKYLFRKEGQNVTLSCEQNLNHDAMYWYRQDPGQGLRLIYYSQIVNDFQKGDIAEGYSVSREKKESFPLTVTSAQKNPTAFYLCASREQPSTDTQYFGPGTRLTVL.

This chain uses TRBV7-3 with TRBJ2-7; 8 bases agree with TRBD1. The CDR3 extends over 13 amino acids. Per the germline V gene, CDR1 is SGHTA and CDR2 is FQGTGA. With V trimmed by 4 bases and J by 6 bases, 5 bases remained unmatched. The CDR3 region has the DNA TGTGCCAGCAGCTCCGGACAGGGCGGCGAGCAGTACTTC. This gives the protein CASSSGQGGEQYF.

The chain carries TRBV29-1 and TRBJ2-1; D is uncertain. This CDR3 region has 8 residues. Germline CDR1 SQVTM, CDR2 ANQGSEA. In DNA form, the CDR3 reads TGCGGACGAGATGAGCAGTTCTTC. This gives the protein CGRDEQFF.

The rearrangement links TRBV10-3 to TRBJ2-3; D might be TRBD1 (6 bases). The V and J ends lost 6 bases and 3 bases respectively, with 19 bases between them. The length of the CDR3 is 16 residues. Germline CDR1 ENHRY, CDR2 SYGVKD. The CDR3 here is CAISGTGLGGTDTQYF. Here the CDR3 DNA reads TGTGCCATCAGCGGCACAGGGTTGGGCGGAACAGATACGCAGTATTTT.

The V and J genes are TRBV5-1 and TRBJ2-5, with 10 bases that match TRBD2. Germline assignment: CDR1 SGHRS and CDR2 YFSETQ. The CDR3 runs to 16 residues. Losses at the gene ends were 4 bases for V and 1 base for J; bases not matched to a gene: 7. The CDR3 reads CASSRTSGDTQETQYF. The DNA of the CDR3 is TGCGCCAGCAGCAGGACTAGCGGCGACACCCAAGAGACCCAGTACTTC.

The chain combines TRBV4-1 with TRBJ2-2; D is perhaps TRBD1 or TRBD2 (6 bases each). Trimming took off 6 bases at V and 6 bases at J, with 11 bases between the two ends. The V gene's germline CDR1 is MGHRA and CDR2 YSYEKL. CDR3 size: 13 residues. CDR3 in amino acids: CASSRGAPGELFF. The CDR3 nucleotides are TGCGCCAGCAGTAGGGGGGCCCCCGGGGAGCTGTTTTTT.

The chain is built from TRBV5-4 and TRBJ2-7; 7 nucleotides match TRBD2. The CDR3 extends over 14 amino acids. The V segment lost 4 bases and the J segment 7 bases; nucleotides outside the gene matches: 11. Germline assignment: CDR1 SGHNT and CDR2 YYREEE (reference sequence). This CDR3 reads CASSPERGLGEQYF. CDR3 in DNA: TGTGCCAGCAGCCCCGAGCGGGGCCTCGGGGAGCAGTACTTC.

CDR3 region: CASSRIGQANEKLFF. CDR3 DNA: TGTGCCAGCAGCCGTATAGGACAGGCTAATGAAAAACTGTTTTTT. The rearrangement uses TRBV11-2 and TRBJ1-4; 7 bases are shared with TRBD1. The CDR3 runs to 15 residues. Germline loops: CDR1 SGHAT, CDR2 FQNNGV. J gave up 3 bases and V 5 bases, and 6 bases lay outside the gene matches. The full variable domain, with the rest looked up from reference TRBV11-2 and TRBJ1-4, is EAGVAQSPRYKIIEKRQSVAFWCNPISGHATLYWYQQILGQGPKLLIQFQNNGVVDDSQLPKDRFSAERLKGVDSTLKIQPAKLEDSAVYLCASSRIGQANEKLFFGSGTQLSVL.

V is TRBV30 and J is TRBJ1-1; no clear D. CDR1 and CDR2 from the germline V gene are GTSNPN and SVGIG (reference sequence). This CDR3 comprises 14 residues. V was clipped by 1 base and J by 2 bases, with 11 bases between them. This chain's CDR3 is CAWSATYTNTEAFF. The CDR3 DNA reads TGTGCCTGGAGTGCAACTTACACTAACACTGAAGCTTTCTTT.

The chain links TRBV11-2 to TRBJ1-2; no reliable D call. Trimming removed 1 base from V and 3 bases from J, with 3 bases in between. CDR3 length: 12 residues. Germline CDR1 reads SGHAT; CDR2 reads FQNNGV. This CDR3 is CASSLGDYGYTF. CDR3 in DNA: TGTGCCAGCAGCTTAGGGGACTATGGCTACACCTTC.

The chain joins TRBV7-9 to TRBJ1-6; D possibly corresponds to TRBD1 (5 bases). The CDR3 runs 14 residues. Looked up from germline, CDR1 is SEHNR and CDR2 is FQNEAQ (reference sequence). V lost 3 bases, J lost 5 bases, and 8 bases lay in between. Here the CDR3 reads CASSLGRDNSPLHF. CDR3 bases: TGTGCCAGCAGCTTGGGCAGGGATAATTCACCCCTCCACTTT.

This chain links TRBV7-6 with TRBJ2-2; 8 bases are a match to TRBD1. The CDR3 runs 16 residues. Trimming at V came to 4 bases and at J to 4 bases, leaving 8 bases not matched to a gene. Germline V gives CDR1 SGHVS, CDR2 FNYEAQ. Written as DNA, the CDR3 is TGTGCCAGCAGCTCAGACAGAACAGGGGGCACCGGGGAGCTGTTTTTT. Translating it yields CASSSDRTGGTGELFF.

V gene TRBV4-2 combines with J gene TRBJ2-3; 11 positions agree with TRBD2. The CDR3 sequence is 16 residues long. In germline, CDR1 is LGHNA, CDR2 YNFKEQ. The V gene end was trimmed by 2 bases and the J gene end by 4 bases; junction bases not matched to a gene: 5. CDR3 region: CASSQPLAGVSDTQYF. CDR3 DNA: TGTGCCAGCAGCCAACCACTAGCGGGGGTTTCAGATACGCAGTATTTT.

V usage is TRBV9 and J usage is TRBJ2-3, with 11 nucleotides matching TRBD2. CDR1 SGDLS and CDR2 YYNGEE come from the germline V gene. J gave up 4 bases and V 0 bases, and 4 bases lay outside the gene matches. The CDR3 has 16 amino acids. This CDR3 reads CASSVVAGGRADTQYF. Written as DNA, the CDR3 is TGTGCCAGCAGCGTAGTAGCGGGGGGGCGTGCAGATACGCAGTATTTT.

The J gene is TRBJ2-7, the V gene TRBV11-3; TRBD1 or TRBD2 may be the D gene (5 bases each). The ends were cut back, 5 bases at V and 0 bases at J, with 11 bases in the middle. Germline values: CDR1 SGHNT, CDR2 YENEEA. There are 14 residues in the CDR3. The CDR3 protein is CASSKGRSSYEQYF. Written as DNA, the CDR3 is TGTGCCAGCAGCAAGGGACGGTCCTCCTACGAGCAGTACTTC.

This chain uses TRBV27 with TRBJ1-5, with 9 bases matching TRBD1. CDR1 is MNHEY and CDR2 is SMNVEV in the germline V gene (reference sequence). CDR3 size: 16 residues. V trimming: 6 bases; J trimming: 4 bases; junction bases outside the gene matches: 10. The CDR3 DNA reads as TGTGCCAGCAGCCGATTAGGACAGGGGACGAATCAGCCCCAGCATTTT. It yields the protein CASSRLGQGTNQPQHF.

CDR3 sequence: CASSVGAGVNSPLHF. CDR3 DNA sequence: TGTGCCAGCAGCGTAGGCGCCGGGGTTAATTCACCCCTCCACTTT. The chain recombines TRBV9 with TRBJ1-6, with D hard to call. The CDR3 sequence is 15 residues long. The germline V and J ends were trimmed by 0 bases and 6 bases, with 10 bases remaining between them. Germline loops: CDR1 SGDLS, CDR2 YYNGEE. Full variable domain (rest looked up from reference TRBV9 and TRBJ1-6): DSGVTQTPKHLITATGQRVTLRCSPRSGDLSVYWYQQSLDQGLQFLIQYYNGEERAKGNILERFSAQQFPDLHSELNLSSLELGDSALYFCASSVGAGVNSPLHFGNGTRLTVT.

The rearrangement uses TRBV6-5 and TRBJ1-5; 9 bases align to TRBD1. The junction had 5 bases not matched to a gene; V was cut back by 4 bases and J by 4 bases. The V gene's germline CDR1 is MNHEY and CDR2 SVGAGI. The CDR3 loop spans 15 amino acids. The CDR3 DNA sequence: TGTGCCAGCAGTTCGACAGGGGGGAGGAATCAGCCCCAGCATTTT. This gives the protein CASSSTGGRNQPQHF.